This is a list of T cell receptor beta chains from one sample in a study of T cells in Graves' hyperthyroidism and ophthalmopathy. Via MiXCR, TCRdb re-called the multiplex PCR reads, giving one row per CDR3 protein. The sample lists tens of thousands of distinct CDR3 sequences; under 55% were seen once. Sequencing was carried out using blood. These receptors were collected from a woman aged 30 to 39 with Graves' hyperthyroidism. CDR3s include the opening cysteine and the closing phenylalanine or tryptophan. D genes are given only for firm matches. Part of the rows lack a size; the others show once, few, many or a class for expanded clones.

>TRBD2|TRBV19|.|TRBJ2-7
TGTGCTAGTAGTACGGTTAGCGGGCGAAGGTACTTC
CASSTVSGRRYF
>TRBD1|TRBV20-1|.|TRBJ2-7
TGCAGTGCTAGTCGACAGGGATACGAGCAGTACTTC
CSASRQGYEQYF
>TRBD2|TRBV7-2|many|TRBJ2-1
TGTGCCAGCAGCTTATTTGGTTCCGGGACTAGCGGGAAAAGGGTGTACAATGAGCAGTTCTTC
CASSLFGSGTSGKRVYNEQFF
>.|TRBV5-4|many|TRBJ2-7
TGTGCCAGCCTCTCCCACGGGAGTGCCGAGCAGTACTTC
CASLSHGSAEQYF
>.|TRBV2|medium-sized|TRBJ1-2
TGTGCCGGCAACAGGGAAGGGGACTATGGCTACACCTTC
CAGNREGDYGYTF
>.|TRBV13|many|TRBJ2-1
TGTGCCAGCAGCGCACACGGAAAGAACAATGAGCAGTTCTTC
CASSAHGKNNEQFF
>.|TRBV6-5|.|TRBJ1-2
TGTGCCAGCAGTTACGGGTTAGATGGCTACACCTTC
CASSYGLDGYTF
>.|TRBV6-2/TRBV6-3|many|TRBJ2-7
TGTGCCAGCCTTGGGACTCCCTCTCGTGAGCAGTACTTC
CASLGTPSREQYF
>.|TRBV6-6|.|TRBJ2-6
TGTGCCAGCAGTTACCGGTTCCGGAGCTCTGGGGCCAACGTCCTGACTTTC
CASSYRFRSSGANVLTF
>.|TRBV2|medium-sized|TRBJ2-3
TGTGCCAGCAGTCAGGGCACAGATACGCAGTATTTT
CASSQGTDTQYF
>.|TRBV11-1|.|TRBJ2-1
TGTGCCAGCAGCTTAGCGGGAGGGGGCAATGAGCAGTTCTTC
CASSLAGGGNEQFF
>.|TRBV30|many|TRBJ1-2
TGTGCCTGGATGGGTGGGCACGGGTATGGCTACACCTTC
CAWMGGHGYGYTF
>TRBD1|TRBV18|.|TRBJ1-1
TGTGCCAGCTCACCATCAGGGGGGGGGAACACTGAAGCTTTCTTT
CASSPSGGGNTEAFF
>.|TRBV20-1|medium-sized|TRBJ1-1
TGCAGTGCTAGTGGGACCACTGAAGCTTTCTTT
CSASGTTEAFF
>TRBD2|TRBV29-1|.|TRBJ2-7
TGCAGCGCCGCCGCGGGGGGGGGGCAATCCTTATACGAGCAGTACTTC
CSAAAGGGQSLYEQYF
>.|TRBV28|many|TRBJ2-1
TGTGCCAGCAGTTTTAACGGTTGGGAGTACAATGAGCAGTTCTTC
CASSFNGWEYNEQFF
>.|TRBV3-1|many|TRBJ1-1
TGTGCCAGCAGACAGGGCGGCACTGAAGCTTTCTTT
CASRQGGTEAFF
>.|TRBV6-5|many|TRBJ1-2
TGTGCCAGCAGCCAGAAAGGGTATGGCTACACCTTC
CASSQKGYGYTF
>.|TRBV29-1|few|TRBJ2-7
TGCAGCGTTGATGCAGGCCCCTTGGAGCAGTACTTC
CSVDAGPLEQYF
>.|TRBV30|many|TRBJ1-1
TGTGCCTTGAACATTATGATGAACACTGAAGCTTTCTTT
CALNIMMNTEAFF
>TRBD2|TRBV13|many|TRBJ2-3
TGTGCCAGCAGCTTAAGGACTAGCGGAACTTTTAGCACAGATACGCAGTATTTT
CASSLRTSGTFSTDTQYF
>.|TRBV10-2|.|TRBJ1-2
TGCGCCAGCAGTGAGGCGAGTCTGGGGGCAACGGGTGGCTACACCTTC
CASSEASLGATGGYTF
>.|TRBV5-1|many|TRBJ2-2
TGCGCCAGCAGAAGGGGAGGTACTACCGGGGAGCTGTTTTTT
CASRRGGTTGELFF
>.|TRBV19|.|TRBJ1-6
TGTGCCAGTAGTACAGGGGATAGCAATCAGCCCCTCCACTTT
CASSTGDSNQPLHF
>.|TRBV25-1|.|TRBJ1-2
TGTGCCAGCAGTGAAGCAGGGACTCCGGACTTCTATGGCTACACCTTC
CASSEAGTPDFYGYTF
>TRBD1|TRBV6-6|many|TRBJ2-5
TGTGCCAGCAGTGAACCTGACAGGGTAGGAACCCAGTACTTC
CASSEPDRVGTQYF
>TRBD2|TRBV15|.|TRBJ2-3
TGTGCCACCAGCAGAGATATAGCGGGAGAGTGGGGCACAGATACGCAGTATTTT
CATSRDIAGEWGTDTQYF
>.|TRBV10-2|medium-sized|TRBJ1-5
TGCGCCAGCAGCGAAACGAGGACAGTGAATCAGCCCCAGCATTTT
CASSETRTVNQPQHF
>.|TRBV9|few|TRBJ2-7
TGTGCCAGCAGCCCAGTCCTAGGCGGACTCTACGAGCAGTACTTC
CASSPVLGGLYEQYF
>TRBD2|TRBV2|once|TRBJ2-5
TGTGCCAGCAGTGAAAGCGGGAGGGCCGGAGGGGCCGAAGAGACCCAGTACTTC
CASSESGRAGGAEETQYF
>.|TRBV11-2|.|TRBJ2-7
TGTGCCGGCAGCCCATCAAAATTGGTCCTCTACGAGCAGTGCTTC
CAGSPSKLVLYEQCF
>.|TRBV29-1|few|TRBJ1-2
TGCAGCGTTGAAGATGGTGCGTATGGCTACACCTTC
CSVEDGAYGYTF
>.|TRBV19|.|TRBJ1-5
TGTGCCAGTACCCTTGGGGGTCAGCCCCAGCATTTT
CASTLGGQPQHF
>.|TRBV28|.|TRBJ2-6
TGTGCCAGCAGTTGGGCCAACGTCCTGACTTTC
CASSWANVLTF
>.|TRBV20-1|medium-sized|TRBJ2-3
TGCAGTGCTAAGGAGGGGGCCCTCACAGATACGCAGTATTTT
CSAKEGALTDTQYF
>TRBD1|TRBV20-1|many|TRBJ2-7
TGCAGTGCTAGCTTGGACAGGGTCTACGAGCAGTACTTC
CSASLDRVYEQYF
>.|TRBV5-4|many|TRBJ2-3
TGTGCCAGCAGCTTGAAGGGGGGATGGGATACGCAGTATTTT
CASSLKGGWDTQYF
>.|TRBV7-6|.|TRBJ2-2
TGTGCCAGCAGCTTAGCGGAGGCAGCCTCCACCGGGGAGCTGTTTTTT
CASSLAEAASTGELFF
>TRBD1|TRBV29-1|.|TRBJ1-4
TGCAGCGTTGAACTAGGACAGGGGCTTGAAAAACTGTTTTTT
CSVELGQGLEKLFF
>.|TRBV5-1|.|TRBJ2-7
TGCGCCAGCAGCTTGGGTGGGGAGCAGTACTTC
CASSLGGEQYF
>.|TRBV20-1|.|TRBJ1-2
TGCAGTGCCCTAGGACTAGGGACGATCACCTTC
CSALGLGTITF
>.|TRBV19|medium-sized|TRBJ1-5
TGTGCCAGTATGGGGGTGCAGGGCGGCAATCAGCCCCAGCATTTT
CASMGVQGGNQPQHF
>.|TRBV20-1|medium-sized|TRBJ1-5
TGCAGTGCTAGAGGGAGCAATCAGCCCCAGCATTTT
CSARGSNQPQHF
>.|TRBV29-1|medium-sized|TRBJ2-4
TGCAGCGTCCAGACCGGGATTCAGTACTTC
CSVQTGIQYF
>.|TRBV7-8|.|TRBJ1-1
TGTGCCAGCAGCTCAGACACTATGGACACTGAAGCTTTCTTT
CASSSDTMDTEAFF
>TRBD1|TRBV15|.|TRBJ2-1
TGTGCCACCAGCCCCGGACAGGGGGCGGAGAATGAGCAGTTCTTC
CATSPGQGAENEQFF
>TRBD2|TRBV19|many|TRBJ2-1
TGTGCCAGTAGCCCCTTAAGTTTAGCGGGAGGTCCCTACAATGAGCAGTTCTTC
CASSPLSLAGGPYNEQFF
>.|TRBV7-2|.|TRBJ2-3
TGTGCCAGCAGCGCTCCCCTCGGGGCGCCCAGCGGGTTCACAGATACGCAGTATTTT
CASSAPLGAPSGFTDTQYF
>TRBD2|TRBV6-6|.|TRBJ2-1
TGTGCCAGCAGGACTAAAGGGGCTAGCGGGAGCAGCAATGAGCAGTTCTTC
CASRTKGASGSSNEQFF
>TRBD1|TRBV20-1|.|TRBJ2-7
TGCAGTGCATCGGCCCGGGACAGGGTCGAGCAGTACTTC
CSASARDRVEQYF
>TRBD1|TRBV6-1|many|TRBJ2-1
TGTGCCAGCCCCCAAACAGGGGGTCAATACAATGAGCAGTTCTTC
CASPQTGGQYNEQFF
>.|TRBV13|.|TRBJ1-4
TGTGCCAGCAGCTTAAAGGGGCTCAATGAAAACCTGTTTTTT
CASSLKGLNENLFF
>.|TRBV14|many|TRBJ2-3
TGTGCCAGCAGCCAAGATACCGCACGGGTGAGCACAGATACGCAGTATTTT
CASSQDTARVSTDTQYF